The following is a TCR beta chain sequence with its context. Its antigen remains unknown. V lost 2 bases and J lost 5; bases outside the gene matches: 7. The CDR3 totals 16 residues. Germline CDR1 is MNHEY and CDR2 is SVGAGI. Libraries were prepared by immunoSEQ multiplex PCR; TCRdb keeps only in-frame clonotypes and omits some of them. There are about 480,000 clones in the sample; around nine tenths occur only once, and 10% to 15% lies in the top ten. Treatment indicated: roughly 20 received Ad26.COV2.S at low or high dose, single or two shots; 5 received placebo; per-sample allocation not given. Following the first vaccine or placebo injection, samples were taken on day 63. This record comes from a study of Ad26.COV2.S vaccination and SARS-CoV-2 variants. General study findings and limits: Reportedly, after vaccination the spike-specific CD8+ and CD4+ T cell responses displayed substantial breadth.

The chain joins TRBV6-5 to TRBJ2-5; TRBD2 matches 11 bases. Source: peripheral blood, taken in a trial of Ad26.COV2.S vaccine versus placebo. The origin of this receptor is a person aged 18 to 65 who received the Ad26.COV2.S COVID-19 vaccine or a placebo. The CDR3 bases are TGTGCCAGCAGTTACGTTGTAGCGGGAGGGTGGGAGACCCAGTACTTC. It translates to CASSYVVAGGWETQYF.